These 18 T cell receptor beta chains came from one sample sequenced in a study of response to subunit inactivated influenza vaccine. TCRdb reprocessed the RT-PCR reads with MiXCR, giving one entry per CDR3 protein. This table holds about 160,000 distinct CDR3 sequences, roughly 11% found once. Source: non-naive T cells sorted from PBMCs, taken roughly 46 days after vaccination. All receptors come from a man in his fifties or sixties who received an inactivated influenza vaccine.

This clonotype was found many times. The chain is built from TRBV5-1 and TRBJ1-1, with D maybe TRBD1 (5 bases). The ends were cut back, 3 bases at V and 7 bases at J, with 13 bases in the middle. The CDR3 is 13 residues long. Germline values: CDR1 SGHRS, CDR2 YFSETQ. The CDR3 DNA sequence: TGCGCCAGCAGCTACGACAGCGAGATTGAAGCTTTCTTT. It specifies CASSYDSEIEAFF. The entire variable domain, with the rest obtained from reference TRBV5-1 and TRBJ1-1, is as follows: KAGVTQTPRYLIKTRGQQVTLSCSPISGHRSVSWYQQTPGQGLQFLFEYFSETQRNKGNFPGRFSGRQFSNSRSEMNVSTLELGDSALYLCASSYDSEIEAFFGQGTRLTVV.

Only a few counts were recorded for this clonotype. The rearrangement links TRBV12-3 or TRBV12-4 to TRBJ2-6, with 7 positions matching TRBD2. The CDR3 totals 14 residues. The J segment lost 2 bases and the V segment lost 7 bases, leaving 2 bases of the junction unmatched. The CDR3 DNA reads as TGTGCCAGCACACGGGGGGCTGGGGCCAACGTCCTGACTTTC. It codes for CASTRGAGANVLTF.

In this sample, this clonotype turned up a few times. The J gene is TRBJ2-2, the V gene TRBV7-6; no clear D gene. Germline CDR1 reads SGHVS; CDR2 reads FNYEAQ. This CDR3 is built from 17 residues. V was pared by 5 bases and J by 2 bases, with 18 bases between. The DNA of the CDR3 is TGTGCCAGCAGCCACACCTGGGCCGACTCCAACACCGGGGAGCTGTTTTTT. This translates into CASSHTWADSNTGELFF.

The chain carries TRBV5-4 and TRBJ2-2; 8 nucleotides line up with TRBD2. With 2 bases clipped from V and 4 bases from J, the junction kept 4 bases outside the gene matches. CDR1 is SGHNT and CDR2 is YYREEE in the germline V gene (reference sequence). This CDR3 contains 15 residues. DNA of the CDR3: TGTGCCAGCAGCTTAGCGGGGGTACGCACCGGGGAGCTGTTTTTT. It is translated as CASSLAGVRTGELFF.

This clonotype has ten or more counts. V and J are TRBV3-1 and TRBJ1-1; D not certain. V was cut by 3 bases and J by 1 base, with 9 bases left in between. The CDR3 is 14 amino acids. Looked up from germline, CDR1 is LGHDT and CDR2 is YNNKEL (reference sequence). The CDR3 coding sequence is TGTGCCAGCAGCCACCGCGGACCGAACACTGAAGCTTTCTTT. It is translated as CASSHRGPNTEAFF.

The genes are TRBV11-3 and TRBJ2-1; D unresolved. This CDR3 comprises 14 residues. Per germline, CDR1 SGHNT and CDR2 YENEEA. The ends were cut back, 0 bases at V and 9 bases at J, with 12 bases in the middle. The CDR3 protein is CASSLDPASAEQFF. The CDR3, as DNA: TGTGCCAGCAGCTTAGATCCGGCTTCCGCTGAGCAGTTCTTC.

This clonotype was seen ten or more times. The CDR3 bases are TGTGCCAGCAGTGCAGGGAACTATGGCTACACCTTC. Its translation is CASSAGNYGYTF. The genes are TRBV12-3 or TRBV12-4 and TRBJ1-2; D might be TRBD1 (5 bases). V lost 5 bases to trimming and J lost 2 bases, with 6 bases between them. The CDR3 extends over 12 amino acids.

V gene TRBV10-3 combines with J gene TRBJ2-7; D gene unclear. The CDR3 totals 11 residues. Trimming removed 5 bases at V and 6 bases at J, with 8 bases between. Germline CDR1 is ENHRY and CDR2 is SYGVKD. As DNA, the CDR3 is TGTGCCATCAGTCCCGGCGGCGAGCAGTACTTC. Amino acid sequence: CAISPGGEQYF.

This clonotype was picked up a small number of times. The genes are TRBV28 and TRBJ1-6; D is possibly TRBD1 (5 bases). This CDR3 has 17 amino acids. Germline assignment: CDR1 MDHEN and CDR2 SYDVKM. The V gene lost 5 bases and the J gene lost 1 base, with 15 bases spanning the gap. The CDR3 sequence is CASSPPGFGSYNSPLHF. The CDR3 coding sequence is TGTGCCAGCAGTCCTCCAGGGTTCGGGTCCTATAATTCACCCCTCCACTTT.

This clonotype was observed a handful of times. The chain is built from TRBV5-1 and TRBJ2-1; TRBD2 aligns across 11 bases. V was pared by 4 bases and J by 5 bases, with 5 bases of the junction left unmatched. Per germline, CDR1 SGHRS and CDR2 YFSETQ. CDR3 length equals 15 residues. This CDR3 reads CASSGGLAANNEQFF. The CDR3 DNA follows: TGCGCCAGCAGCGGGGGACTAGCGGCCAACAATGAGCAGTTCTTC.

This clonotype was counted many times. The V call is TRBV7-9, the J call TRBJ1-3; 7 bases are a match to TRBD1. The CDR3 is 17 residues long. V gave up 4 bases and J gave up 0 bases; unmatched junction bases: 9. Per the germline V gene, CDR1 is SEHNR and CDR2 is FQNEAQ (reference sequence). The CDR3 region has the DNA TGTGCCAGCAGCTCTAGACAGGGAGTTATCTCTGGAAACACCATATATTTT. Protein sequence: CASSSRQGVISGNTIYF.

J is TRBJ1-4 and V is TRBV28; D gene unclear. Germline CDR1 is MDHEN and CDR2 is SYDVKM. The CDR3 runs to 13 residues. V lost 9 bases to trimming and J lost 4 bases, with 12 bases between them. The CDR3 protein is CASQVRLNEKLFF. The CDR3 nucleotides read TGTGCCAGTCAAGTTAGGCTTAATGAAAAACTGTTTTTT.

In this sample, this clonotype turned up a few times. The rearrangement links TRBV20-1 to TRBJ1-3; 7 bases are a match to TRBD1. Per the germline V gene, CDR1 is DFQATT and CDR2 is SNEGSKA (reference sequence). The CDR3 is 14 amino acids. Trimming removed 6 bases from V and 4 bases from J; junction bases left unmatched: 9. The CDR3 here is CSASAGTAGNTIYF. The CDR3 DNA reads TGCAGTGCCAGCGCCGGGACAGCAGGAAACACCATATATTTT.

This clonotype was picked up a small number of times. This chain joins TRBV5-1 and TRBJ2-5, with D possibly being TRBD2 (7 bases). Germline CDR1 reads SGHRS; CDR2 reads YFSETQ. The CDR3 is made up of 14 amino acids. V was pared by 7 bases and J by 5 bases, with 18 bases between. Here the CDR3 reads CASVDTGGVETQYF. CDR3 bases: TGCGCCAGCGTGGATACGGGGGGCGTCGAGACCCAGTACTTC.

This clonotype was seen only a few times. V is TRBV20-1 and J is TRBJ1-2; D is ambiguous. V lost 6 bases, J lost 3 bases, and 17 bases lay in between. This CDR3 region has 14 residues. The germline gives CDR1 DFQATT, CDR2 SNEGSKA (reference sequence). The CDR3 loop reads CSAIEGTPDYGYTF. The DNA of the CDR3 is TGCAGTGCCATAGAGGGTACCCCTGACTATGGCTACACCTTC.

CDR3 sequence: CASGGTAPSGANVLTF. The CDR3 DNA reads TGTGCCAGCGGAGGGACAGCCCCCTCTGGGGCCAACGTCCTGACTTTC. The chain recombines TRBV28 with TRBJ2-6; TRBD1 is a possible D gene (7 bases). This CDR3 region has 16 residues. Deletions cut 8 bases from V and 0 bases from J, with 14 bases between. CDR1 and CDR2 (germline): MDHEN, SYDVKM.

This clonotype has at least ten counts. The chain joins TRBV28 to TRBJ2-3; possibly TRBD1 or TRBD2 for D (5 bases each). From germline, CDR1 is MDHEN and CDR2 SYDVKM. This CDR3 spans 17 amino acids. The V end was cut by 6 bases, the J end by 3 bases, with 22 bases between. The CDR3 spells CASRLGRLRIGTDTQYF. Here the CDR3 DNA reads TGTGCCAGCAGATTGGGGCGACTACGGATCGGGACAGATACGCAGTATTTT.

This clonotype was found many times. The rearrangement uses TRBV7-9 and TRBJ2-1; no clear D. Per germline, CDR1 SEHNR and CDR2 FQNEAQ (reference sequence). V dropped 7 bases and J dropped 4 bases, with 5 bases sitting between them. This CDR3 region has 11 residues. In nucleotides, the CDR3 is TGTGCCAGCAACCGTTACAATGAGCAGTTCTTC. Residues: CASNRYNEQFF.